This T cell receptor (beta chain) stems from a study of cytomegalovirus exposure and HLA in healthy donors. Study-level findings and limits: Immune exposure was documented only through CMV serostatus. Further analysis, carried out later, found HLA-associated TCR beta chains more clonally expanded than equally common other chains. The authors reported that TCR beta sequences could predict HLA-A and HLA-B alleles. These predictions were accurate for most subjects in the first cohort.

Concerning this clone: The target antigen is unknown.

The PCR was carried out with 60 Vbeta primers and 13 Jbeta primers. In the original workflow: About 10 million shared chains were among around 80 million unique TCR beta chains counted in a later analysis. Sequenced by immunoSEQ multiplex PCR; TCRdb stores in-frame clones only, minus some. V, J and clone size are those of that table, while D and trimming were read from the DNA. The table lists approximately 140,000 clones. The germline gives CDR1 SGHTA, CDR2 FQGNSA. This CDR3 is 19 amino acids long. Trimming at V came to 4 bases and at J to 1 base, leaving 16 bases not matched to a gene. This chain joins TRBV7-2 and TRBJ1-5; 7 nucleotides match TRBD1. The sample comprised PBMCs. This clonotype originated in a woman in her thirties or forties in good health and CMV-seronegative. The CDR3 nucleotides read TGTGCCAGCAGCTCCCCTCATGGGACAGCCGGAGGGAGCAATCAGCCCCAGCATTTT. This codes for CASSSPHGTAGGSNQPQHF.